Shown below are 21 T cell receptor beta chains from a single sample sequenced in a study of T-cell memory formation after mild COVID-19. TCRdb reanalysed the 5' RACE reads using MiXCR and keeps one entry per CDR3 protein. The sample records just over 350,000 distinct CDR3 sequences, 14% being singletons. The sample consisted of PBMCs or a T cell subset sorted from them (not recorded which). These receptors were obtained from a man between 18 and 29 years old who had mild COVID-19 (a few samples of this study predate the infection). Cell type and time point are not known.

This clonotype was observed at least ten times. V and J are TRBV12-3 or TRBV12-4 and TRBJ1-3; D is unclear. V dropped 6 bases and J dropped 4 bases, with 4 bases sitting between them. The CDR3 totals 11 residues. CDR3 in DNA: TGTGCCAGCAGCGAGGGAAACACCATATATTTT. It translates to CASSEGNTIYF.

The J gene is TRBJ2-5, the V gene TRBV30; D remains unclear. The CDR3 covers 12 residues. Germline values: CDR1 GTSNPN, CDR2 SVGIG (reference sequence). The germline V and J ends were trimmed by 3 bases and 4 bases, with 9 bases remaining between them. In DNA, the CDR3 is TGTGCCTGGAGAGGTGGGTCAGAGACCCAGTACTTC. This sequence encodes CAWRGGSETQYF.

The chain couples TRBV3-1 to TRBJ1-2; D gene unclear. Germline CDR1 and CDR2: LGHDT and YNNKEL (reference sequence). This CDR3 has 13 amino acids. The germline V and J ends were trimmed by 1 base and 11 bases, with 14 bases remaining between them. The CDR3 coding sequence is TGTGCCAGCAGCCAAGTTGGTGGAGTGAGGTACACCTTC. The encoded protein is CASSQVGGVRYTF. Full variable domain (rest looked up from reference TRBV3-1 and TRBJ1-2): DTAVSQTPKYLVTQMGNDKSIKCEQNLGHDTMYWYKQDSKKFLKIMFSYNNKELIINETVPNRFSPKSPDKAHLNLHINSLELGDSAVYFCASSQVGGVRYTFGSGTRLTVV.

This clonotype was observed a few times. The chain carries TRBV11-2 and TRBJ1-6; TRBD1 matches at 9 bases. The germline gives CDR1 SGHAT, CDR2 FQNNGV. This CDR3 region has 16 residues. After removal of 5 bases from V and 11 bases from J, the junction contained 13 bases not matched to a gene. CDR3 nucleotides: TGTGCCAGCAGCCCCCTCCGGGACAGGGTTGGGGCACCCCTCCACTTT. It encodes CASSPLRDRVGAPLHF.

The J gene is TRBJ2-5, the V gene TRBV10-3; 11 bases match TRBD2. The CDR3 consists of 16 residues. Germline V gene sequence: CDR1 ENHRY, CDR2 SYGVKD. V shed 2 bases, J shed 2 bases, and the junction held 4 bases outside the gene matches. The CDR3 DNA reads as TGTGCCATCAGTGAGGAGACTAGCGGGGTTCAAGAGACCCAGTACTTC. Translated: CAISEETSGVQETQYF.

This clonotype turned up a few times. The chain has TRBV11-3 and TRBJ1-1; TRBD1 agrees at 7 bases. Germline V CDR1 and CDR2: SGHNT, YENEEA. This CDR3 comprises 14 residues. With V trimmed by 1 base and J by 7 bases, 6 bases remained unmatched. This CDR3 reads CASSLGQGTREAFF. The CDR3 region has the DNA TGTGCCAGCAGCTTAGGACAGGGCACCCGTGAAGCTTTCTTT.

This clonotype came up many times. The V and J genes are TRBV20-1 and TRBJ1-1; TRBD1 agrees at 9 bases. Trimming removed 0 bases from V and 6 bases from J; junction bases left unmatched: 11. Germline CDR1 and CDR2: DFQATT and SNEGSKA (reference sequence). CDR3 length equals 16 residues. CDR3 sequence: CSARDAGQGHYAEAFF. The CDR3 DNA reads TGCAGTGCTAGAGATGCAGGACAGGGGCACTATGCTGAAGCTTTCTTT.

The table lists this clonotype with a few counts. This chain connects TRBV5-1 to TRBJ1-1, with 11 bases aligning to TRBD1. The CDR3 sequence is 15 residues long. The J segment lost 4 bases and the V segment lost 4 bases, leaving 6 bases of the junction unmatched. Germline CDR1 reads SGHRS; CDR2 reads YFSETQ. CDR3 sequence reads: CASSRSGTGGTEAFF. In nucleotides, the CDR3 is TGCGCCAGCAGCCGGTCCGGGACAGGGGGCACTGAAGCTTTCTTT.

This clonotype occurred a few times. J is TRBJ2-7 and V is TRBV4-2; tentatively, D is TRBD1 (5 bases). Deletions cut 1 base from V and 4 bases from J, with 20 bases between. Germline CDR1 is LGHNA and CDR2 is YNFKEQ. This CDR3 has 17 residues. Here the CDR3 DNA reads TGTGCCAGCAGCCAAGCTATCTCTAGGGGAAGGTCGTACGAGCAGTACTTC. Protein product: CASSQAISRGRSYEQYF.

This clonotype was detected only a few times. CDR3 loop: CASIRDRVADEKLFF. DNA for the CDR3: TGTGCCAGCATTAGGGACAGGGTAGCGGATGAAAAACTGTTTTTT. V usage is TRBV6-6 and J usage is TRBJ1-4, with TRBD1 matching 9 bases. The junction had 9 bases not matched to a gene; V was cut back by 7 bases and J by 6 bases. Per the germline V gene, CDR1 is MNHNY and CDR2 is SVGAGI (reference sequence). This CDR3 spans 15 amino acids.

The CDR3 DNA sequence: TGTGCCAGCAGTTTGGGGCCCCTCGGCACAGATACGCAGTATTTT. Translated, it gives CASSLGPLGTDTQYF. The V and J genes are TRBV7-2 and TRBJ2-3; a weak D match, TRBD1 (5 bases). Germline CDR1 reads SGHTA; CDR2 reads FQGNSA. This CDR3 comprises 15 residues. V shed 6 bases and J shed 1 base, with 14 bases lying between them.

The chain combines TRBV7-2 with TRBJ2-3, with a weak D call TRBD2 (7 bases). Per germline, CDR1 SGHTA and CDR2 FQGNSA. Trimming took off 4 bases at V and 13 bases at J, with 24 bases between the two ends. This CDR3 region has 15 residues. The DNA of the CDR3 is TGTGCCAGCAGCTCCCTCCGGGGGGCGGGTCGTCAGGAGTATTTT. Translation: CASSSLRGAGRQEYF.

This clonotype was observed at least ten times. The J gene is TRBJ2-3, the V gene TRBV7-2; the D gene is possibly TRBD2 (5 bases). Trimming cost V 5 bases and J 8 bases, with 14 bases left between them. Per the germline V gene, CDR1 is SGHTA and CDR2 is FQGNSA. This CDR3 has 13 residues. The CDR3 loop reads CASSRNRAGTQYF. Written as DNA, the CDR3 is TGTGCCAGCAGCAGAAACCGCGCGGGTACGCAGTATTTT.

This chain links TRBV5-1 with TRBJ1-2; 11 nucleotides agree with TRBD1. Per the germline V gene, CDR1 is SGHRS and CDR2 is YFSETQ. CDR3 size: 20 residues. The V gene end was trimmed by 0 bases and the J gene end by 5 bases; junction bases not matched to a gene: 18. The CDR3 sequence: CASSLGRRRVGQGAEYGYTF. Here the CDR3 DNA reads TGCGCCAGCAGCTTGGGCCGGCGGCGCGTCGGACAGGGGGCGGAATATGGCTACACCTTC.

This chain connects TRBV20-1 to TRBJ1-2; TRBD1 matches at 7 bases. Trimming removed 6 bases from V and 2 bases from J; junction bases left unmatched: 3. This CDR3 spans 12 amino acids. Germline V gene lookup returns CDR1 DFQATT and CDR2 SNEGSKA (reference sequence). CDR3 in amino acids: CSAPTGNYGYTF. CDR3 coding DNA: TGCAGTGCGCCGACAGGGAACTATGGCTACACCTTC.

This rearrangement joins TRBV20-1 to TRBJ1-4; 10 bases fit TRBD1. Germline V CDR1 and CDR2: DFQATT, SNEGSKA (reference sequence). The CDR3 covers 13 residues. V lost 6 bases to trimming and J lost 6 bases; unmatched junction nucleotides: 4. CDR3 sequence reads: CSATGTGDEKLFF. In nucleotides, the CDR3 is TGCAGTGCCACCGGGACAGGGGATGAAAAACTGTTTTTT.

The chain has TRBV5-6 and TRBJ2-2, with 9 positions matching TRBD1. The J segment lost 2 bases and the V segment lost 5 bases, leaving 7 bases of the junction unmatched. The CDR3 has 16 amino acids. Germline V gene sequence: CDR1 SGHDT, CDR2 YYEEEE. CDR3 loop: CASRSTGGYNTGELFF. In nucleotides, the CDR3 is TGTGCCAGCAGGTCTACAGGGGGCTATAACACCGGGGAGCTGTTTTTT.

The chain recombines TRBV7-9 with TRBJ2-3, with TRBD2 identical over 13 bases. CDR1 and CDR2 from the germline V gene are SEHNR and FQNEAQ (reference sequence). The trim removed 4 bases at V and 6 bases at J, leaving 7 bases unmatched. The CDR3 sequence is 16 residues long. CDR3 sequence: CASSSGTSGARDTQYF. CDR3 bases: TGTGCCAGCAGCTCCGGGACTAGCGGGGCTCGGGATACGCAGTATTTT.

V usage is TRBV5-6 and J usage is TRBJ2-7, with TRBD2 matching over 7 bases. CDR1 is SGHDT and CDR2 is YYEEEE in the germline V gene. V lost 4 bases and J lost 6; bases outside the gene matches: 10. The CDR3 spans 14 residues. Here the CDR3 reads CASSPRAGNSEQYF. DNA for the CDR3: TGTGCCAGCAGCCCTCGAGCGGGGAATTCCGAGCAGTACTTC.

This clonotype was recorded a few times. This sequence joins TRBV9 and TRBJ2-5, with 11 bases fitting TRBD2. CDR1 and CDR2 (germline): SGDLS, YYNGEE. CDR3 length: 17 residues. V trimming: 0 bases; J trimming: 0 bases; junction bases outside the gene matches: 4. The CDR3 sequence: CASSVGLAGGYQETQYF. The CDR3 DNA follows: TGTGCCAGCAGCGTAGGGCTAGCGGGGGGTTACCAAGAGACCCAGTACTTC.

This chain joins TRBV11-2 and TRBJ2-3; no reliable D call. There are 15 residues in the CDR3. V dropped 0 bases and J dropped 6 bases, with 13 bases sitting between them. Germline V gene lookup returns CDR1 SGHAT and CDR2 FQNNGV. CDR3 in amino acids: CASSLEARTMDTQYF. DNA of the CDR3: TGTGCCAGCAGCTTAGAGGCTAGAACGATGGATACGCAGTATTTT.